The TCR beta chain described here comes from a study of PD-L1 blockade in urothelial cancer. Measured with immunoSEQ multiplex PCR; TCRdb has only the in-frame clones, and not every one. The sample carries around 100,000 clones, approximately 86% recorded once. With regard to this clone: A much larger clone sits a single nucleotide away, making a read error possible.

The sequencing used PBMCs, collected around atezolizumab (anti-PD-L1) treatment. The clonotype was recovered from a man aged 45-65 years with urothelial cancer.

The CDR3, as DNA: TGCAGTGCTAGCAGGAACAATGAGCAGTTCTTC. Its protein product is CSASRNNEQFF. This sequence joins TRBV20-1 and TRBJ2-1; D is undetermined. This CDR3 is built from 11 residues. V lost 3 bases and J lost 5, with 5 bases in between. Germline values: CDR1 DFQATT, CDR2 SNEGSKA (reference sequence).